Sequencing of this T cell receptor beta chain was carried out in a study of long-term antiretroviral therapy in people with HIV. The CDR3 consists of 15 residues. V was shortened by 0 bases and J by 4 bases, with 11 bases between the two germline ends. Germline lookup yields CDR1 SGHRS and CDR2 YFSETQ. Researchers ran immunoSEQ v3.0 at survey level. The repertoire was sequenced with immunoSEQ multiplex PCR; TCRdb's copy has only in-frame clones and lacks some. The sample holds 25,000 to 30,000 clones, around 84% seen once. Participants who had HIV were, without exception, treated in the United States.

This material consisted of unsorted PBMCs, taken 0.8 years after starting antiretroviral therapy. The receptor's source is a woman in her 30s with HIV. The chain links TRBV5-1 to TRBJ1-5; tentatively, D is TRBD1 (5 bases). The CDR3: CASSLDAAGNQPQHF. CDR3 nucleotides: TGCGCCAGCAGCTTGGACGCCGCAGGGAATCAGCCCCAGCATTTT.